This TCR beta chain was sequenced during a study of blood T cells in healthy people across ages. Primers used in a second PCR of about 7 to 12 cycles were a sample-barcoded 5' primer and a J-beta primer mix. TCRdb reanalysed the 5' RACE reads using MiXCR and keeps one entry per CDR3 protein. The sample yields over 1,500,000 distinct CDR3 sequences, roughly 50% seen once. Sequencing was performed on blood. The TCR sequence derives from a woman aged 40 to 49 in good health.

CDR3 sequence: CASAENGVRGYYEQYF. The CDR3, as DNA: TGTGCCAGCGCCGAAAACGGTGTAAGGGGCTACTACGAGCAGTACTTC. The rearrangement uses TRBV28 and TRBJ2-5; TRBD1 is a possible D gene (5 bases). The J call may not be correct, given that the DNA end is closer to TRBJ2-7. Germline V gives CDR1 MDHEN, CDR2 SYDVKM. This CDR3 is 16 amino acids long.